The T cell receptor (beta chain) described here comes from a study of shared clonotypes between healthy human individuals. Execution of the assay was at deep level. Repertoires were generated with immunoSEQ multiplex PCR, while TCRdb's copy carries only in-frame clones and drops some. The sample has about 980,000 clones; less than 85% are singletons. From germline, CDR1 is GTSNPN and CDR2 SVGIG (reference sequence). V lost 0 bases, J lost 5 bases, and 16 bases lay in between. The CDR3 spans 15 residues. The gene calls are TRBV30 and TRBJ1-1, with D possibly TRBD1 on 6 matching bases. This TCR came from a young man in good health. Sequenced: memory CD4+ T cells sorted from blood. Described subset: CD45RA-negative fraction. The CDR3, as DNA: TGTGCCTGGAGTGTTGGGGGCACGGGGTTTACTGAAGCTTTCTTT. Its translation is CAWSVGGTGFTEAFF.